One and the same sample provided the 14 T cell receptor beta chains below, sequenced in a study of OX40 agonist ivuxolimab in advanced cancers. Using immunoSEQ multiplex PCR, the repertoire was profiled, and TCRdb retains in-frame clones only, with some absent. The table lists about 20,000 clones, roughly 90% of them singletons. Sample: CD4+ or CD8+ T cells sorted from blood, taken in a trial of the OX40 agonist ivuxolimab. The receptors come from an adult with an advanced solid tumor such as melanoma, head and neck, liver or kidney cancer.

The gene calls are TRBV15 and TRBJ2-7; TRBD1 matches at 7 bases. Germline CDR1 and CDR2: LNHNV and YYDKDF (reference sequence). The trim removed 5 bases at V and 2 bases at J, leaving 9 bases unmatched. The CDR3 loop spans 15 amino acids. The CDR3 nucleotides read TGTGCCACCAGCGCCCCCGGGACAGCCACCTACGAGCAGTACTTC. Protein: CATSAPGTATYEQYF.

The chain joins TRBV2 to TRBJ1-1; D call uncertain. Germline values: CDR1 SNHLY, CDR2 FYNNEI. V lost 6 bases to trimming and J lost 0 bases, with 11 bases between them. The CDR3 runs 14 residues. The CDR3 region has the DNA TGTGCCAGCAGGGAGGGCGCTATGAACACTGAAGCTTTCTTT. Its protein product is CASREGAMNTEAFF.

This chain's CDR3 is CASSTRDREVLYGYTF. The CDR3 nucleotides are TGTGCCAGCAGCACCCGGGACAGGGAAGTTTTATATGGCTACACCTTC. The genes are TRBV5-6 and TRBJ1-2, with 9 bases lining up with TRBD1. This CDR3 contains 16 residues. V was pared by 4 bases and J by 5 bases, with 12 bases of the junction left unmatched. CDR1 and CDR2 (germline): SGHDT, YYEEEE.

The J gene is TRBJ2-1, the V gene TRBV27; TRBD1 is a possible D gene (5 bases). Trimming stripped 2 bases from V and 6 bases from J, with 26 bases between. The CDR3 sequence is 19 residues long. Per the germline V gene, CDR1 is MNHEY and CDR2 is SMNVEV (reference sequence). CDR3 nucleotides: TGTGCCAGCAGTTTAAAGGGGTACCTCGACCTGACCAGTACCAATGAGCAGTTCTTC. Encoded protein: CASSLKGYLDLTSTNEQFF.

V is TRBV5-6 and J is TRBJ2-1; weak D call: TRBD1 (5 bases). V was pared by 8 bases and J by 5 bases, with 11 bases between. Germline loops: CDR1 SGHDT, CDR2 YYEEEE. CDR3 length equals 12 residues. The DNA of the CDR3 is TGTGCCAGTCAAGGGGTTAACAATGAGCAGTTCTTC. Its protein is CASQGVNNEQFF.

The chain has TRBV12-5 and TRBJ1-1; 10 positions match TRBD1. CDR3 size: 15 residues. J lost 5 bases, V lost 6 bases, and 9 bases had no gene match. The germline gives CDR1 LGHNT, CDR2 FRNRAP. The CDR3 region is CASGYRQGAWTEAFF. DNA of the CDR3: TGTGCTAGTGGCTATCGACAGGGGGCCTGGACTGAAGCTTTCTTT.

V usage is TRBV7-9 and J usage is TRBJ2-2; the D gene is possibly TRBD1 (6 bases). The CDR3 has 16 residues. Trimming removed 2 bases from V and 2 bases from J, with 12 bases in between. The V gene's germline CDR1 is SEHNR and CDR2 FQNEAQ (reference sequence). CDR3 sequence: CASSLSGTPNTGELFF. CDR3 sequence (DNA): TGTGCCAGCAGCTTATCCGGGACACCAAACACCGGGGAGCTGTTTTTT.

Only a few counts were recorded for this clone. The chain has TRBV30 and TRBJ1-5; D call uncertain. CDR1 is GTSNPN and CDR2 is SVGIG in the germline V gene (reference sequence). With 3 bases removed from V and 2 bases from J, the gap between germline ends came to 11 bases. The CDR3 has 14 residues. Here the CDR3 DNA reads TGTGCCTGGAGAACGGGCGTAGGCAATCAGCCCCAGCATTTT. This translates into CAWRTGVGNQPQHF.

The sample holds one count of this clone. This chain joins TRBV6-5 and TRBJ1-4, with D possibly matching TRBD1 (6 bases). V was shortened by 6 bases and J by 0 bases, with 11 bases between the two germline ends. The CDR3 consists of 15 residues. Germline loops: CDR1 MNHEY, CDR2 SVGAGI. This CDR3 is CASRGTPATNEKLFF. DNA of the CDR3: TGTGCCAGCAGAGGGACACCTGCAACTAATGAAAAACTGTTTTTT.

This clone was detected a few times. One base separates it from a far larger clone, so it is likely a read error. This sequence joins TRBV4-2 and TRBJ1-4, with D possibly being TRBD1 (6 bases). Trimming took off 0 bases at V and 3 bases at J, with 11 bases between the two ends. Germline-derived CDR1 and CDR2 are LGHNA and YNFKEQ. The length of the CDR3 is 16 residues. The CDR3 region is CASSQEMGAANEKLFF. In DNA, the CDR3 is TGTGCCAGCAGCCAAGAAATGGGGGCGGCTAATGAAAAACTGTTTTTT.

This chain connects TRBV2 to TRBJ2-1; D gene ambiguous. CDR1 SNHLY and CDR2 FYNNEI come from the germline V gene. V shed 4 bases and J shed 6 bases, with 10 bases lying between them. CDR3 length: 13 residues. Here the CDR3 DNA reads TGTGCCAGCAGTGTAGCTCGAACCAATGAGCAGTTCTTC. This codes for CASSVARTNEQFF.

The chain joins TRBV19 to TRBJ1-1; D is unclear. Trimming removed 7 bases from V and 4 bases from J, with 16 bases in between. CDR1 and CDR2 from the germline V gene are LNHDA and SQIVND (reference sequence). This CDR3 is 14 amino acids long. For the CDR3, the DNA is TGTGCCAGTACACACCCCGGGATGGGCACTGAAGCTTTCTTT. Protein: CASTHPGMGTEAFF. Full variable domain (outside the CDR3, taken from reference TRBV19 and TRBJ1-1): DGGITQSPKYLFRKEGQNVTLSCEQNLNHDAMYWYRQDPGQGLRLIYYSQIVNDFQKGDIAEGYSVSREKKESFPLTVTSAQKNPTAFYLCASTHPGMGTEAFFGQGTRLTVV.

The CDR3 loop reads CASSLGEDQPQHF. Written as DNA, the CDR3 is TGTGCCAGCAGCTTAGGGGAGGATCAGCCCCAGCATTTT. This chain links TRBV7-6 with TRBJ1-5; D uncertain. The CDR3 has 13 amino acids. Germline values: CDR1 SGHVS, CDR2 FNYEAQ. Deletions cut 1 base from V and 5 bases from J, with 6 bases between.

This clone appeared a few times. The chain uses TRBV7-9 and TRBJ2-7; 10 bases align to TRBD2. The CDR3 consists of 16 residues. Germline-derived CDR1 and CDR2 are SEHNR and FQNEAQ (reference sequence). V shed 1 base, J shed 5 bases, and the junction held 8 bases outside the gene matches. DNA of the CDR3: TGTGCCAGCAGCTTAGGCGGCCTAGCGGGAGTAAACGAGCAGTACTTC. Translated, it gives CASSLGGLAGVNEQYF.